Listed below are T cell receptor beta chains from one sample, sequenced in a study of blood T cell repertoires in COVID-19. TCRdb's copy holds only in-frame clones and misses some; the assay was immunoSEQ multiplex PCR. Of tens of thousands of clones in the sample, around 82% were seen once. The sample taken for sequencing was peripheral blood. These receptors all stem from a human donor in a cohort sampled during active COVID-19. Both conserved end residues are part of each CDR3. Fields, in order: D gene, clone size, V gene, J gene, CDR3 DNA, CDR3 protein. The D gene is left open where the match is weak. Clone size is stated in some rows and not others, as once, few, many or a class when expanded.

>-|-|TRBV15|TRBJ1-5
TGTGCCACCAGCCCCCGCGGGCAGGTTGGGAGTAGTAGTCAGCCCCAGCATTTT
CATSPRGQVGSSSQPQHF
>TRBD1|-|TRBV5-5|TRBJ2-1
TGTGCCAGCAGCTTCATTTCGACAGGGAGCGATGAGCAGTTCTTC
CASSFISTGSDEQFF
>TRBD2|-|TRBV12-3/TRBV12-4|TRBJ2-1
TGTGCCAGCAGCGGGGACTATCAGGATGAGCAGTTCTTC
CASSGDYQDEQFF
>TRBD2|-|TRBV27|TRBJ2-1
TGTGCCAGCAGAACAGGGACTAGCGGGAGGCCCTACAATGAGCAGTTCTTC
CASRTGTSGRPYNEQFF
>-|-|TRBV5-4|TRBJ2-7
TGTGCCAGCAGCCCTTCCCACGGGGTGAGGGCGACCTACGAGCAGTACTTC
CASSPSHGVRATYEQYF
>TRBD2|-|TRBV4-3|TRBJ2-3
TGCGCCAGCAGCCCGCAGAGAGAGCGGGGGGGAGGAGATACGCAGTATTTT
CASSPQRERGGGDTQYF
>-|few|TRBV27|TRBJ1-4
TGTGCCAGCAGTCCCCGGGTGAGGGAAAAACTGTTTTTT
CASSPRVREKLFF
>-|-|TRBV7-2|TRBJ2-2
TGTGCCAGCAGCCTTTTCTCGGGCGGGGAGCTGTTTTTT
CASSLFSGGELFF
>-|-|TRBV3-1/TRBV3-2|TRBJ2-5
TGTGCCAGCAGCCAAGCCACAGGCGTTCAAGAGACCCAGTACTTC
CASSQATGVQETQYF
>-|-|TRBV5-1|TRBJ1-2
TGCGCCAGCAGCTTGGTCGAGCGGACCATGGATGGCTACACCTTC
CASSLVERTMDGYTF
>-|-|TRBV15|TRBJ1-5
TGTGCCACCAGCAGAGATGCTGGCGATATGCAGGGCTACCGCAATCAGCCCCAGCATTTT
CATSRDAGDMQGYRNQPQHF
>-|-|TRBV6-2/TRBV6-3|TRBJ2-3
TGTGCCAGCAGTTCGAGCCTAAGTGATACGCAGTATTTT
CASSSSLSDTQYF
>-|few|TRBV3-1/TRBV3-2|TRBJ1-2
TGTGCCAGCAGCCAAGCGGGTTATGGCTACACCTTC
CASSQAGYGYTF
>-|-|TRBV15|TRBJ2-3
TGTGCCACCAGCAGCCTGCTGGGGGGGCGGCGGGTAGATACGCAGTATTTT
CATSSLLGGRRVDTQYF
>TRBD2|-|TRBV9|TRBJ2-2
TGTGCCAGCACCACCTTGGCGGGAGGTACCGGGGAGCTGTTTTTT
CASTTLAGGTGELFF
>TRBD1|-|TRBV5-1|TRBJ2-2
TGCGCCAGCAGTCCCGGACAGGGATTGGCCCCGGGCACCGGGGAGCTGTTTTTT
CASSPGQGLAPGTGELFF
>TRBD1|-|TRBV2|TRBJ2-7
TGTGCCAGCAGAGACCCGGGACAGAGGTACGAGCAGTACTTC
CASRDPGQRYEQYF
>-|-|TRBV28|TRBJ2-3
TGTGCCAGCAGTTTATTAGGGAGCAACACAGATACGCAGTATTTT
CASSLLGSNTDTQYF
>-|-|TRBV19|TRBJ1-5
TGTGCCAGTAGCACAGGGAACGGTCAGCCCCAGCATTTT
CASSTGNGQPQHF
>TRBD1|-|TRBV14|TRBJ1-2
TGTGCCAGCAGCCCAGCCGGGACAGGGGGTCTCCGCCCTAACTATGGCTACACCTTC
CASSPAGTGGLRPNYGYTF
>-|-|TRBV19|TRBJ2-2
TGTGCCAGTAGTAAGTTACGGGGGAGCACCGGGGAGCTGTTTTTT
CASSKLRGSTGELFF
>TRBD1|-|TRBV19|TRBJ1-2
TGTGCCAGTAGTCGACAGGGGGTTTATGGCTACACCTTC
CASSRQGVYGYTF
>-|-|TRBV20-1|TRBJ1-2
TGCAGTCCAACACCTAACTATGGCTACACCTTC
CSPTPNYGYTF
>-|-|TRBV5-6|TRBJ1-1
TGTGCCAGCGGACTCCAGAGGAACACTGAAGCTTTCTTT
CASGLQRNTEAFF
>TRBD2|-|TRBV7-9|TRBJ2-1
TGTGCCAGCAGCCCCACGACTAGCGGGAGAACGAATGAGCAGTTCTTC
CASSPTTSGRTNEQFF
>-|few|TRBV7-9|TRBJ2-7
TGTGCTACCCTCGGGGTCTCCTACGAGCAGTACTTC
CATLGVSYEQYF
>-|-|TRBV7-9|TRBJ2-4
TGTGCCGGCGCTGGACGGGAGTGGACCTCAGCCAAAAACATTCAGTACTTC
CAGAGREWTSAKNIQYF
>-|-|TRBV27|TRBJ1-1
TGTGCCAGCAGTCCACGCCGCGGGGCCCCAGGGGCTTTCTTT
CASSPRRGAPGAFF
>-|-|TRBV5-1|TRBJ2-3
TGCGCCAGCAGCCCCGATGTCGGCGGGGTCAGCTTGGGCCGCACAGATACGCAGTATTTT
CASSPDVGGVSLGRTDTQYF
>TRBD1|-|TRBV5-1|TRBJ1-2
TGCGCCAGCAGCATCCGGGACAGGGACGGCTACACCTTC
CASSIRDRDGYTF
>TRBD1|-|TRBV6-5|TRBJ2-7
TGTGCCAGCAGTCTCCTGACAGGGACCTACGAGCAGTACTTC
CASSLLTGTYEQYF
>-|-|TRBV30|TRBJ1-1
TGTGCCTGGGGGGGAGAGTTTTCTGAAGCTTTCTTT
CAWGGEFSEAFF
>TRBD2|few|TRBV11-1|TRBJ2-2
TGTGCCAGCAGCCCACAGGAGCGGGAGACCGGGGAGCTGTTTTTT
CASSPQERETGELFF
>-|-|TRBV28|TRBJ2-3
TGTGCCAGCAGAATCGACAGAGACACAGATACGCAGTATTTT
CASRIDRDTDTQYF
>TRBD1|-|TRBV9|TRBJ1-4
TGTGCCAGCAGCGTCACAGGGACAGCCACGATTGGGCTGTTTTTT
CASSVTGTATIGLFF
>-|-|TRBV5-1|TRBJ2-3
TGCGCCAGCGATCGGGGGGCGGGGGGCACAGATACGCAGTATTTT
CASDRGAGGTDTQYF
>TRBD2|few|TRBV7-2|TRBJ2-4
TGTGCCAGCAGCTTATATACTAGCGGTAACATTCAGTACTTC
CASSLYTSGNIQYF
>TRBD2|-|TRBV24-1|TRBJ2-3
TGTGCCACCAGTGACCAGACTAGCGGGAGTACCCGCCGTACGCAGTATTTT
CATSDQTSGSTRRTQYF
>TRBD1|once|TRBV6-5|TRBJ2-3
TGTGCCAGCAGCCCGACAGGGGGAGATTGGGATACGCAGTATTTT
CASSPTGGDWDTQYF
>TRBD1|-|TRBV10-3|TRBJ2-1
TGTGCCATCAGCGGGACAGGGTACAATGAGCAGTTCTTC
CAISGTGYNEQFF
>-|-|TRBV6-5|TRBJ1-1
TGTGCCAGCAGCCTACCCGGGAACACTGAAGCTTTCTTT
CASSLPGNTEAFF
>TRBD1|-|TRBV4-1|TRBJ2-7
TGCGCCAGCAGCTCGACAGGGGAACGGTACGAGCAGTACTTC
CASSSTGERYEQYF
>-|-|TRBV7-9|TRBJ1-3
TGTGCCAGCGGGGGGGTGAGCTCTGGAAACACCATATATTTT
CASGGVSSGNTIYF
>-|-|TRBV19|TRBJ2-5
TGTGCCAGTAGTAAAGAAAGACTCGGAAAGACCCAGTACTTC
CASSKERLGKTQYF
>-|-|TRBV6-5|TRBJ1-6
TGTGCCAGCAGTTACCGGGGATTAGATTCACCCCTCCACTTT
CASSYRGLDSPLHF
>TRBD1|-|TRBV24-1|TRBJ2-5
TGTGCCACCAGTGATTTTGGGCAGGGGGTCTTCCAAGAGACCCAGTACTTC
CATSDFGQGVFQETQYF
>-|few|TRBV6-2/TRBV6-3|TRBJ2-5
TGTGCCAGCAGTTACCCTCCAGAGACCCAGTACTTC
CASSYPPETQYF
>-|-|TRBV7-2|TRBJ1-1
TGTGCCAGCAGCTTAAAGGGGCCTGGAAACACTGAAGCTTTCTTT
CASSLKGPGNTEAFF
>-|-|TRBV19|TRBJ1-2
TGTGCCAGTAGTGAGCTATATGGCTACACCTTC
CASSELYGYTF
>-|-|TRBV2|TRBJ2-2
TGTGCCAGCTTAAGCGGTAGTGGGGTCGCCGGGGAGCTGTTTTTT
CASLSGSGVAGELFF
>-|-|TRBV4-2|TRBJ2-7
TGTGCCAGCAGCCAAGATCTGAGGAGGAGGACGTACTTC
CASSQDLRRRTYF
>-|-|TRBV11-2|TRBJ2-7
TGTGCCAGCAGCTTTGGGGGGATCTCCTACGAGCAGTACTTC
CASSFGGISYEQYF
>TRBD1|once|TRBV2|TRBJ1-3
TGTGCCAGCAGTCTCCCCGGGACAGGAATCCTCTCTGGAAACACCATATATTTT
CASSLPGTGILSGNTIYF
>-|-|TRBV9|TRBJ2-7
TGTGCCAGCAGCGTCTCGGGTGGGGAGCAGTACTTC
CASSVSGGEQYF
>TRBD1|once|TRBV11-2|TRBJ1-4
TGTGCCAGCAGCTTAGCACTCCCGGGACAGGGGAATGAAAAACTGTTTTTT
CASSLALPGQGNEKLFF